Following are 12 T cell receptor beta chains from one sample sequenced in a study of blood T cell repertoires in COVID-19. Generated by immunoSEQ multiplex PCR, the TCRdb table keeps only in-frame clones and is missing some. This sample has about 130,000 clones, with around 83% found just once. Sequencing was performed on peripheral blood. The receptors here all came from a man aged 60-69 years with acute or convalescent COVID-19.

V gene TRBV9 combines with J gene TRBJ2-5; 7 nucleotides line up with TRBD1. Germline CDR1 and CDR2: SGDLS and YYNGEE. The junction had 6 bases not matched to a gene; V was cut back by 4 bases and J by 3 bases. CDR3 length equals 14 residues. CDR3 in amino acids: CASSPNQGEETQYF. CDR3 sequence (DNA): TGTGCCAGCAGCCCGAACCAGGGGGAAGAGACCCAGTACTTC.

The chain recombines TRBV28 with TRBJ2-3, with TRBD1 identical over 10 bases. The trim removed 3 bases at V and 6 bases at J, leaving 9 bases unmatched. CDR1 MDHEN and CDR2 SYDVKM come from the germline V gene. This CDR3 has 16 amino acids. CDR3 sequence: CASSFVGTGAMDTQYF. In DNA form, the CDR3 reads TGTGCCAGCAGTTTCGTGGGGACAGGGGCTATGGATACGCAGTATTTT.

The V call is TRBV11-3, the J call TRBJ1-5; D not certain. The V gene lost 5 bases and the J gene lost 0 bases, with 17 bases spanning the gap. Germline CDR1 reads SGHNT; CDR2 reads YENEEA. This CDR3 is 17 amino acids long. CDR3 in amino acids: CASSLPRRTFSNQPQHF. CDR3 coding DNA: TGTGCCAGCAGCCTCCCTCGCCGGACTTTTAGCAATCAGCCCCAGCATTTT.

The CDR3 DNA reads TGTGCCAGCGGCGGGGGACCAGAGACCCAGTACTTC. As protein: CASGGGPETQYF. V and J are TRBV21-1 and TRBJ2-5; the table's D call of TRBD2 was not tested on the DNA. TRBV21-1 is classified as a pseudogene. CDR3 length: 12 amino acids.

The chain employs TRBV27 and TRBJ1-1; 8 nucleotides match TRBD1. This CDR3 has 16 residues. Germline trimming cut 8 bases from V and 1 base from J; bases unmatched to any gene: 12. Germline CDR1 is MNHEY and CDR2 is SMNVEV (reference sequence). The CDR3 region is CASQNRGTGGNTEAFF. DNA for the CDR3: TGTGCCAGCCAGAATCGGGGAACAGGGGGGAACACTGAAGCTTTCTTT.

This CDR3 is CASSSLRESSYNEQFF. CDR3 coding DNA: TGTGCCAGCAGTTCCCTCCGCGAGAGCTCCTACAATGAGCAGTTCTTC. The chain carries TRBV28 and TRBJ2-1; D remains ambiguous. Germline V CDR1 and CDR2: MDHEN, SYDVKM. This CDR3 has 16 amino acids. Deletions cut 4 bases from V and 0 bases from J, with 13 bases between.

This clone was recorded a few times. The chain is built from TRBV9 and TRBJ1-2; TRBD1 matches at 10 bases. CDR3 length: 14 amino acids. The germline V gene has CDR1 SGDLS and CDR2 YYNGEE. V trimming: 2 bases; J trimming: 8 bases; junction bases outside the gene matches: 6. CDR3 region: CASSVSGTGDGYTF. DNA of the CDR3: TGTGCCAGCAGCGTTTCCGGGACAGGGGACGGCTACACCTTC.

The chain employs TRBV5-5 and TRBJ1-6; unclear D gene. The CDR3 length is 14 residues. V was cut by 4 bases and J by 9 bases, with 14 bases left in between. Germline CDR1 reads SGHKS; CDR2 reads YYEKEE (reference sequence). The CDR3: CASSPTGFGSPLHF. CDR3 sequence (DNA): TGTGCCAGCAGCCCGACCGGGTTTGGTTCACCCCTCCACTTT.

V is TRBV28 and J is TRBJ1-4; possibly TRBD1 for D (6 bases). The germline V gene encodes CDR1 MDHEN and CDR2 SYDVKM. V was cut by 3 bases and J by 8 bases, with 19 bases left in between. This CDR3 comprises 16 residues. CDR3 DNA sequence: TGTGCCAGCAGTTTTTTATTCGGCAGGGGTCGGGAAAAACTGTTTTTT. This translates into CASSFLFGRGREKLFF. Based on the CDR3 plus reference TRBV28 and TRBJ1-4, the full variable domain is DVKVTQSSRYLVKRTGEKVFLECVQDMDHENMFWYRQDPGLGLRLIYFSYDVKMKEKGDIPEGYSVSREKKERFSLILESASTNQTSMYLCASSFLFGRGREKLFFGSGTQLSVL.

This chain joins TRBV2 and TRBJ2-1; possibly TRBD2 for D (6 bases). Germline V gives CDR1 SNHLY, CDR2 FYNNEI. This CDR3 is 15 amino acids long. Trimming pared 4 bases from V and 7 bases from J, leaving 17 bases between. The CDR3 loop is CASSAIRRGMNEQFF. As DNA, the CDR3 is TGTGCCAGCAGTGCGATCAGGAGGGGTATGAATGAGCAGTTCTTC.

In its sample, this clone was seen a few times. The V gene is TRBV5-1, the J gene TRBJ1-4, with unresolved D. CDR3 length equals 13 residues. V shed 5 bases and J shed 7 bases, with 12 bases lying between them. The V gene's germline CDR1 is SGHRS and CDR2 YFSETQ. The CDR3 DNA is TGCGCCAGCAGTGGTGAAATCAGTGAAAAACTGTTTTTT. Translated: CASSGEISEKLFF. Supplemented by reference TRBV5-1 and TRBJ1-4, the full variable domain reads KAGVTQTPRYLIKTRGQQVTLSCSPISGHRSVSWYQQTPGQGLQFLFEYFSETQRNKGNFPGRFSGRQFSNSRSEMNVSTLELGDSALYLCASSGEISEKLFFGSGTQLSVL.

V and J are TRBV19 and TRBJ1-2; D is unclear. In germline, CDR1 is LNHDA, CDR2 SQIVND (reference sequence). The V end lost 7 bases, the J end lost 1 base, and 10 bases lay between the germline ends. CDR3 length equals 13 residues. The CDR3 is CASTPGFNYGYTF. For the CDR3, the DNA is TGTGCCAGTACCCCGGGATTTAACTATGGCTACACCTTC. The full variable domain, with the rest looked up from reference TRBV19 and TRBJ1-2, is DGGITQSPKYLFRKEGQNVTLSCEQNLNHDAMYWYRQDPGQGLRLIYYSQIVNDFQKGDIAEGYSVSREKKESFPLTVTSAQKNPTAFYLCASTPGFNYGYTFGSGTRLTVV.